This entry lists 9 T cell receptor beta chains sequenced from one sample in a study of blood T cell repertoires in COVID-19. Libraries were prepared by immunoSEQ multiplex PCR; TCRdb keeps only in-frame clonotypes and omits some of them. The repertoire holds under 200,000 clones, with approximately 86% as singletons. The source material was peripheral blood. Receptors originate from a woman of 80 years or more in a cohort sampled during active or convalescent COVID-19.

The CDR3 spells CASSFAGTGTGELFF. In DNA form, the CDR3 reads TGTGCCAGCAGTTTTGCCGGAACGGGCACCGGGGAGCTGTTTTTT. The rearrangement uses TRBV27 and TRBJ2-2; D is unresolved. V gave up 3 bases and J gave up 4 bases, with 12 bases separating them. Germline V lookup: CDR1 MNHEY, CDR2 SMNVEV (reference sequence). The CDR3 contains 15 residues.

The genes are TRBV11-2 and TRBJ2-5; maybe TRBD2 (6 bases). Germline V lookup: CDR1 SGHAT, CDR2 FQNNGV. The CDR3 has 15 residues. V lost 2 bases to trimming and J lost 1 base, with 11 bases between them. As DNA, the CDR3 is TGTGCCAGCAGCTTAACCGGGAGCTCCCAAGAGACCCAGTACTTC. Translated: CASSLTGSSQETQYF. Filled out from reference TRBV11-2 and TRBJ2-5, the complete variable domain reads EAGVAQSPRYKIIEKRQSVAFWCNPISGHATLYWYQQILGQGPKLLIQFQNNGVVDDSQLPKDRFSAERLKGVDSTLKIQPAKLEDSAVYLCASSLTGSSQETQYFGPGTRLLVL.

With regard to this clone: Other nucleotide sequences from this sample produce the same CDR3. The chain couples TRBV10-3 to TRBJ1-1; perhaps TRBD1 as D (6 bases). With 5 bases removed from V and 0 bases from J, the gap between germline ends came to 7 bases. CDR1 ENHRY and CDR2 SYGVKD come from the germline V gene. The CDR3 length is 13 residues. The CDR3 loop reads CAISTGMNTEAFF. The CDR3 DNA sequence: TGTGCCATCAGTACAGGGATGAACACTGAAGCTTTCTTT.

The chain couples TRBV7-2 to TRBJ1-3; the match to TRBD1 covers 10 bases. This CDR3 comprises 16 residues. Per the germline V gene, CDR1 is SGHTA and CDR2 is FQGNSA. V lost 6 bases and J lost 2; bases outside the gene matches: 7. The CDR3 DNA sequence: TGTGCCAGCAGTTTCACCGGGACAGGGGCTGGAAACACCATATATTTT. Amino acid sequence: CASSFTGTGAGNTIYF.

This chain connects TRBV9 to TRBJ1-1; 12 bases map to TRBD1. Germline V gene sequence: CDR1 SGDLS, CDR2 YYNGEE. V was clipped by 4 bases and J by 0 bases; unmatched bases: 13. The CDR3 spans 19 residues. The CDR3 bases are TGTGCCAGCAGCCCAGCCTCCGGGACAGGGGGCGGGGTGAACACTGAAGCTTTCTTT. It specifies CASSPASGTGGGVNTEAFF.

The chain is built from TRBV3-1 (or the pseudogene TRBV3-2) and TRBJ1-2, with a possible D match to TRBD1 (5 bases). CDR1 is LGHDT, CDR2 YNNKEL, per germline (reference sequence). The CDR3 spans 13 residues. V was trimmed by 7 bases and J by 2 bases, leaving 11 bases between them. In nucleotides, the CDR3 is TGTGCCAGCACCTCCGGGGGAAACTATGGCTACACCTTC. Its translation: CASTSGGNYGYTF.

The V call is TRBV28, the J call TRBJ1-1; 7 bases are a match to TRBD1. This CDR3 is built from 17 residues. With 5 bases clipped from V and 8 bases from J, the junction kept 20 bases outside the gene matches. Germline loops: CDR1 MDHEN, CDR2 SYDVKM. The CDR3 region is CASSTEDRILSPYEAFF. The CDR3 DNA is TGTGCCAGCAGTACCGAGGACAGGATACTGTCCCCCTACGAAGCTTTCTTT.

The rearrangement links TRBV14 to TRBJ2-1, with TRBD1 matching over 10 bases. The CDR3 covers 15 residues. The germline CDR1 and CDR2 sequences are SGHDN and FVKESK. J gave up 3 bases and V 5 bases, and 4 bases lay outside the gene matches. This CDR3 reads CASSSRDRGYNEQFF. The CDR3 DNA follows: TGTGCCAGCAGCTCCCGGGACAGGGGCTACAATGAGCAGTTCTTC.

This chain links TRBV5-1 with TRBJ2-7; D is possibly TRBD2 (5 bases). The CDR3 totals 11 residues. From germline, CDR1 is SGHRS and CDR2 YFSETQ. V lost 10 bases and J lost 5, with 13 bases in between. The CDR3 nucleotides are TGCGCCCGCCTCGAGGGCCACGAGCAGTACTTC. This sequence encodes CARLEGHEQYF.